This T cell receptor beta chain appears in the sequencing data of a study of T-cell memory formation after mild COVID-19. Germline V gives CDR1 SGHVS, CDR2 FNYEAQ. CDR3 size: 16 residues. Trimming left V 1 base short and J 7 bases short, with 14 bases between. Ten or more counts support this clonotype. TCRdb re-called the 5' RACE reads with MiXCR, one entry per CDR3 protein. In the table there are approximately 150,000 distinct CDR3 sequences, roughly 13% of which are singletons. This receptor was obtained from a man aged 18 to 29 who had mild COVID-19 (a few samples of this study predate the infection). Cell type and time point are not known. The sample taken for sequencing was PBMCs or a T cell subset sorted from them (not recorded which). The V gene is TRBV7-6, the J gene TRBJ1-6; no clear D gene. CDR3 residues: CASSLGNRALNSPLHF. For the CDR3, the DNA is TGTGCCAGCAGCTTAGGAAACCGGGCCCTAAATTCACCCCTCCACTTT.